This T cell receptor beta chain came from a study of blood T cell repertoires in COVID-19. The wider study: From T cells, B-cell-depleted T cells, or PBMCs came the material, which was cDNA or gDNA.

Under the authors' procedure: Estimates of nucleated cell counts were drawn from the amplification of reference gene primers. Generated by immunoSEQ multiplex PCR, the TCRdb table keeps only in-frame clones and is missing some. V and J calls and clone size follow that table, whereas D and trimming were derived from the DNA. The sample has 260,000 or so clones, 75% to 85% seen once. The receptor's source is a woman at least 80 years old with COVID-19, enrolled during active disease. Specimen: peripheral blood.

The CDR3 bases are TGTGCCAGCAGTGAGACGGGACTTCTGTACAATGAGCAGTTCTTC. Translating it yields CASSETGLLYNEQFF. The chain employs TRBV2 and TRBJ2-1; possible D gene TRBD2, 6 bases. The germline gives CDR1 SNHLY, CDR2 FYNNEI. V was cut by 3 bases and J by 4 bases, with 13 bases left in between. The CDR3 is 15 residues long. The whole variable domain, remainder taken from reference TRBV2 and TRBJ2-1, is EPEVTQTPSHQVTQMGQEVILRCVPISNHLYFYWYRQILGQKVEFLVSFYNNEISEKSEIFDDQFSVERPDGSNFTLKIRSTKLEDSAMYFCASSETGLLYNEQFFGPGTRLTVL.